Listed below are T cell receptor beta chains from one sample, sequenced in a study of T cell responses to AZD1222 COVID-19 vaccine. Produced via immunoSEQ multiplex PCR; TCRdb's table is partial and in-frame only. Among 160,000 or so clones listed, 90% were seen once. The source material was peripheral blood, sampled 28 days after the second AZD1222 dose. The receptors were sampled from an adult who received the AZD1222 COVID-19 vaccine. Both conserved end residues are part of each CDR3. A D gene is named only where the DNA matches it firmly. Clone size, where shown, is once, few, many, or a class for clones that have expanded.

j_call | clone_size | v_call | d_call | cdr3_aa | cdr3_nt
TRBJ2-5 | - | TRBV6-5 | TRBD2 | CASTPGGETQYF | TGTGCCAGCACCCCGGGGGGAGAGACCCAGTACTTC
TRBJ1-6 | - | TRBV28 | TRBD1 | CASRPDRASPLHF | TGTGCCAGCAGGCCGGACAGGGCGTCACCCCTCCACTTT
TRBJ1-5 | once | TRBV6-5 | - | CASSYAWGRPQHF | TGTGCCAGCAGTTATGCATGGGGGAGGCCCCAGCATTTT
TRBJ2-3 | - | TRBV7-9 | TRBD2 | CASSPTSGAEVDTQYF | TGTGCCAGCAGCCCGACTAGCGGAGCCGAGGTAGATACGCAGTATTTT
TRBJ1-2 | - | TRBV29-1 | - | CSVEEPRGYTF | TGCAGCGTTGAAGAGCCCCGTGGCTACACCTTC
TRBJ1-1 | - | TRBV6-1 | - | CASSESASTEAFF | TGTGCCAGCAGTGAAAGCGCGAGCACTGAAGCTTTCTTT
TRBJ1-1 | - | TRBV7-9 | - | CASPNSLSGGSNTEAFF | TGTGCCAGCCCCAATTCCCTCAGTGGGGGATCGAACACTGAAGCTTTCTTT
TRBJ2-1 | - | TRBV6-5 | - | CASTKGQSAAFF | TGTGCCAGCACCAAAGGACAATCGGCGGCGTTCTTC
TRBJ2-1 | once | TRBV5-6 | TRBD2 | CASSLKSGGVWIKDEQFF | TGTGCCAGCAGCTTGAAAAGCGGGGGGGTTTGGATTAAGGATGAGCAGTTCTTC
TRBJ2-7 | - | TRBV18 | - | CASSVRQANYEQYF | TGTGCCAGCTCTGTAAGACAGGCTAACTACGAGCAGTACTTC
TRBJ2-1 | - | TRBV28 | - | CASSFLDLNEQFF | TGTGCCAGCAGTTTTCTAGACTTGAATGAGCAGTTCTTC
TRBJ2-1 | - | TRBV19 | - | CASSIEEGEQFF | TGTGCCAGTAGTATTGAGGAGGGTGAGCAGTTCTTC
TRBJ1-2 | - | TRBV28 | - | CASRPGGGYGYTF | TGTGCCAGCAGGCCCGGGGGCGGCTATGGCTACACCTTC
TRBJ1-2 | - | TRBV10-3 | TRBD1 | CAITEDRAGYTF | TGTGCCATCACCGAGGACAGGGCTGGCTACACCTTC
TRBJ2-7 | - | TRBV3-1/TRBV3-2 | TRBD1 | CASSRSQGGLGEQYF | TGTGCCAGCAGCCGCTCCCAAGGGGGCTTAGGCGAGCAGTACTTC
TRBJ2-1 | - | TRBV19 | - | CASSSGIGNEQFF | TGTGCCAGTAGTAGCGGGATCGGGAATGAGCAGTTCTTC
TRBJ1-4 | - | TRBV4-2 | TRBD1 | CASSQGGGQGFEKLFF | TGTGCCAGCAGCCAAGGAGGGGGACAGGGTTTTGAAAAACTGTTTTTT
TRBJ2-5 | - | TRBV4-1 | TRBD2 | CASSQGLAGGFETQYF | TGCGCCAGCAGCCAAGGACTAGCGGGAGGCTTTGAGACCCAGTACTTC
TRBJ1-5 | - | TRBV24-1 | TRBD1 | CATSDYRGPNQPQHF | TGTGCCACCAGTGATTACAGGGGGCCCAATCAGCCCCAGCATTTT
TRBJ2-7 | - | TRBV30 | - | CAWRANGGTYEQYF | TGTGCCTGGAGGGCCAACGGGGGAACCTACGAGCAGTACTTC
TRBJ1-1 | - | TRBV30 | - | CAWSPIRRDTFF | TGTGCCTGGAGTCCTATTCGCCGGGACACTTTCTTT
TRBJ2-1 | - | TRBV11-3 | TRBD2 | CASSPRGAGSSYNEQFF | TGTGCCAGCAGCCCCCGGGGAGCGGGGAGCTCCTACAATGAGCAGTTCTTC
TRBJ2-7 | - | TRBV15 | - | CATSRDLSYEQYF | TGTGCCACCAGCAGAGACCTTTCCTACGAGCAGTACTTC
TRBJ2-3 | once | TRBV9 | - | CASSVGAVTDTQYF | TGTGCCAGCAGCGTAGGGGCAGTCACAGATACGCAGTATTTT
TRBJ1-5 | - | TRBV28 | - | CASRGVQPQHF | TGTGCCAGCCGTGGGGTTCAGCCCCAGCATTTT
TRBJ1-3 | - | TRBV2 | TRBD1 | CASSYQQDRGLGNTIYF | TGTGCCAGCAGTTACCAACAGGACAGGGGGCTTGGAAACACCATATATTTT
TRBJ1-2 | - | TRBV20-1 | - | CSARQDYGYTF | TGCAGTGCTAGACAGGACTATGGCTACACCTTC
TRBJ2-1 | - | TRBV3-1/TRBV3-2 | TRBD2 | CASSLTLGGGSNEQFF | TGTGCCAGCAGCCTGACCCTGGGCGGGGGGAGTAATGAGCAGTTCTTC
TRBJ1-6 | - | TRBV7-8 | TRBD1 | CASSLYPGQGVNSPLHF | TGTGCCAGCAGCTTATATCCGGGACAGGGGGTGAATTCACCCCTCCACTTT